These 10 T cell receptor beta chains were sequenced from one sample in a study of blood T cell repertoires in COVID-19. Clones were read by immunoSEQ multiplex PCR, and TCRdb kept only the in-frame ones, dropping some. The table has under 150,000 clones, approximately 80% seen once. Material: peripheral blood. The receptors here all came from a man between 65 and 85 years old with active or convalescent COVID-19.

The CDR3 DNA reads as TGTGCCAGCAGCATTGGGCCCTATAATTCACCCCTCCACTTT. Amino acids: CASSIGPYNSPLHF. This rearrangement joins TRBV9 to TRBJ1-6; no firm D call. Germline V gene data show CDR1 as SGDLS and CDR2 as YYNGEE. V was clipped by 4 bases and J by 2 bases, with 7 bases between them. The CDR3 spans 14 residues. Together with reference TRBV9 and TRBJ1-6, the CDR3 gives the full variable domain: DSGVTQTPKHLITATGQRVTLRCSPRSGDLSVYWYQQSLDQGLQFLIQYYNGEERAKGNILERFSAQQFPDLHSELNLSSLELGDSALYFCASSIGPYNSPLHFGNGTRLTVT.

The J gene is TRBJ2-1, the V gene TRBV28; tentative D call: TRBD2 (6 bases). This CDR3 has 15 residues. CDR1 MDHEN and CDR2 SYDVKM come from the germline V gene. Trimming shortened V by 2 bases and J by 1 base, and 9 bases separated the two germline ends. This CDR3 reads CASSLGTVSYNEQFF. The CDR3 coding sequence is TGTGCCAGCAGTTTAGGGACTGTGTCCTACAATGAGCAGTTCTTC.

The V and J genes are TRBV3-1 (or the pseudogene TRBV3-2) and TRBJ1-1; possible D gene TRBD1, 5 bases. The germline V and J ends were trimmed by 1 base and 5 bases, with 11 bases remaining between them. This CDR3 is built from 14 residues. Germline CDR1 is LGHDT and CDR2 is YNNKEL (reference sequence). CDR3 coding DNA: TGTGCCAGCAGCCAAGCAGGGTTGGGGACTGAAGCTTTCTTT. Amino acids: CASSQAGLGTEAFF.

The V gene is TRBV9, the J gene TRBJ2-3; 8 bases are a match to TRBD2. CDR3 size: 16 residues. Germline V gene sequence: CDR1 SGDLS, CDR2 YYNGEE. Trimming cost V 4 bases and J 0 bases; bases outside gene matches: 7. CDR3 protein: CASSLPPGGSTDTQYF. The CDR3 DNA reads TGTGCCAGCAGCCTTCCCCCGGGGGGGAGCACAGATACGCAGTATTTT.

This chain links TRBV5-5 with TRBJ1-1; 10 nucleotides match TRBD1. The CDR3 has 16 residues. Trimming took 2 bases from V and 4 from J; bases not matched to a gene: 8. Germline CDR1 SGHKS, CDR2 YYEKEE (reference sequence). The chain's CDR3 is CASSFRDRGFGTEAFF. The CDR3 DNA reads TGTGCCAGCAGCTTCCGGGACAGGGGTTTCGGCACTGAAGCTTTCTTT.

The chain uses TRBV6-5 and TRBJ2-2, with 8 bases that match TRBD1. CDR3 length: 16 residues. With V trimmed by 4 bases and J by 8 bases, 12 bases remained unmatched. CDR1 is MNHEY and CDR2 is SVGAGI in the germline V gene. CDR3 amino acids: CASSFTGGTTSGELFF. For the CDR3, the DNA is TGTGCCAGCAGTTTCACAGGGGGGACCACCTCGGGGGAGCTGTTTTTT.

V gene TRBV11-3 combines with J gene TRBJ2-3; 8 bases are a match to TRBD2. CDR1 and CDR2 (germline): SGHNT, YENEEA. Trimming removed 5 bases from V and 3 bases from J; junction bases left unmatched: 10. The CDR3 spans 16 residues. CDR3 sequence (DNA): TGTGCCAGCAGCCTTAATAGCGGGGTGCAAACAGATACGCAGTATTTT. Its protein product is CASSLNSGVQTDTQYF.

The chain links TRBV6-6 to TRBJ2-3; D remains ambiguous. V lost 5 bases, J lost 6 bases, and 21 bases lay in between. In germline, CDR1 is MNHNY, CDR2 SVGAGI (reference sequence). The CDR3 runs 16 residues. The CDR3 is CASSGQGGAFSDTQYF. Here the CDR3 DNA reads TGTGCCAGCAGTGGTCAAGGCGGAGCGTTTTCCGATACGCAGTATTTT.

This chain connects TRBV6-6 to TRBJ2-2; 8 nucleotides align to TRBD1. The V and J ends lost 5 bases and 0 bases, in that order; junction bases with no gene match: 11. The CDR3 sequence is 18 residues long. The V gene's germline CDR1 is MNHNY and CDR2 SVGAGI (reference sequence). The CDR3 DNA is TGTGCCAGCAGTCGAGGACACCCGACAGGGGCGAACACCGGGGAGCTGTTTTTT. Its translation: CASSRGHPTGANTGELFF.

The chain is built from TRBV7-9 and TRBJ1-1; 11 positions match TRBD1. CDR1 and CDR2 (germline): SEHNR, FQNEAQ (reference sequence). CDR3 size: 16 residues. The junction had 9 bases not matched to a gene; V was cut back by 5 bases and J by 4 bases. The CDR3 nucleotides read TGTGCCAGCAGCCCTACAGGGACAGGGGGTATCACTGAAGCTTTCTTT. It encodes CASSPTGTGGITEAFF.